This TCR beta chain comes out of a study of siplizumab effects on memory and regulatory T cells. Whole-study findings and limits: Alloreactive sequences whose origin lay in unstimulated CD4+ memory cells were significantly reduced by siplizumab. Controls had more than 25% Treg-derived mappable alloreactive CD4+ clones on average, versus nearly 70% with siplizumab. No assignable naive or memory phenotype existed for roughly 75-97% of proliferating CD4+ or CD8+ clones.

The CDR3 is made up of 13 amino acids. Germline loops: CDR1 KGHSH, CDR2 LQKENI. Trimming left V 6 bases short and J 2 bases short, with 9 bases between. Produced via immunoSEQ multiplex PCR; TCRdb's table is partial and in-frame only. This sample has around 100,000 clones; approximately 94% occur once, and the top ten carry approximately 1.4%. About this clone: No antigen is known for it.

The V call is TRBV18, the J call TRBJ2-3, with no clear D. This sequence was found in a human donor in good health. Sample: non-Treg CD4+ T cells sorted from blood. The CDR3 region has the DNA TGTGCCAGCTCGCGGACCAACACAGATACGCAGTATTTT. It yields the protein CASSRTNTDTQYF. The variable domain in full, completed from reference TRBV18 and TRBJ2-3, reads NAGVMQNPRHLVRRRGQEARLRCSPMKGHSHVYWYRQLPEEGLKFMVYLQKENIIDESGMPKERFSAEFPKEGPSILRIQQVVRGDSAAYFCASSRTNTDTQYFGPGTRLTVL.